This passage covers 2 T cell receptor beta chains from one sample sequenced in a study of beta chain features in type 1 diabetes (dated by TCRdb to 2016 to 2018). Library preparation employed the immunoSEQ multiplex PCR assay. The High Capacity cDNA Reverse Transcription Kit was used to reverse transcribe all of the isolated RNA, meaning that expressed TCRB transcripts were what got sequenced. Here the immuneACCESS table is served through TCRdb, limited to in-frame sequences with V and J called. Missing clones are a known gap in these copies; in checked studies unresolved V genes cover under half, and the rest lacks a known reason. For this sample the table gives roughly 350,000 clones, of which around 10% were detected only once. The ten largest make up approximately 0.016% of the sample. Sequences were obtained from naive CD4+ T cells from blood. This specimen's cell subset or site label, per the study, means: true naive CD4+ T cells. These receptors all stem from a woman aged 25 to 39 in good health.

This clone was picked up a small number of times. The chain joins TRBV5-5 to TRBJ2-5; the D gene is possibly TRBD1 (6 bases). Per germline, CDR1 SGHKS and CDR2 YYEKEE (reference sequence). The CDR3 runs 14 residues. Deletions cut 4 bases from V and 1 base from J, with 11 bases between. CDR3 amino acids: CASSRQDSQETQYF. The CDR3 region has the DNA TGTGCCAGCAGCAGACAGGACAGCCAAGAGACCCAGTACTTC.

This clone occurred once. The DNA for the CDR3 is TGCGCCAGCAGCCAAGAGGCGTCGGGAGGTGTCAATCAGCCCCAGCATTTT. Translating it yields CASSQEASGGVNQPQHF. The V and J genes are TRBV4-3 and TRBJ1-5; no definite D call. The CDR3 is made up of 17 amino acids. Germline V gene data show CDR1 as LGHNA and CDR2 as YSLEER. The V end lost 0 bases, the J end lost 3 bases, and 15 bases lay between the germline ends.